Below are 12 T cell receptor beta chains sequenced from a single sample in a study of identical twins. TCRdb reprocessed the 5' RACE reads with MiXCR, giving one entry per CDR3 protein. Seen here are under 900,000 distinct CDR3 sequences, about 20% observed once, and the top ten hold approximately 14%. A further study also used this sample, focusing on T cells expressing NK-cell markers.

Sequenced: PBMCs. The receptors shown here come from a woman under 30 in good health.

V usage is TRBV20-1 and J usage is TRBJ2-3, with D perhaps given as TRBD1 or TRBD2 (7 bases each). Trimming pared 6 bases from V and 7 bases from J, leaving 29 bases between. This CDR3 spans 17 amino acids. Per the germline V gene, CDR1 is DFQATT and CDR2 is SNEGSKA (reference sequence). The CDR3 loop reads CSAGRRGPTGPSHTQYF. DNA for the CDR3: TGCAGTGCCGGGAGGAGGGGGCCGACCGGACCCTCGCATACGCAGTATTTT.

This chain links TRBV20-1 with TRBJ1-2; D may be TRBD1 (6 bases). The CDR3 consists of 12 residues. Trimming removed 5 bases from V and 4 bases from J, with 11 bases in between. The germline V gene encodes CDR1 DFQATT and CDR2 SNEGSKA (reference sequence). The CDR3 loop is CSASSGAYGYTF. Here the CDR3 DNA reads TGCAGTGCTTCCTCGGGGGCCTATGGCTACACCTTC.

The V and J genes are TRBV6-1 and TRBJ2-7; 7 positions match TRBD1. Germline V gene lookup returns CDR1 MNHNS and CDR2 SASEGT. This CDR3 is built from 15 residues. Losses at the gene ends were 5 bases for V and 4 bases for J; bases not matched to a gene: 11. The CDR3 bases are TGTGCCAGCAGTCGACTAACAGGGGTACCGTACGAGCAGTACTTC. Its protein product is CASSRLTGVPYEQYF.

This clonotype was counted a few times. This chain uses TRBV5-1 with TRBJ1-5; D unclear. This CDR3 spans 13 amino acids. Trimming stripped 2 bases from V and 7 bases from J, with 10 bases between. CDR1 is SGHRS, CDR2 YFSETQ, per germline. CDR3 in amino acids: CASSFELDQPQHF. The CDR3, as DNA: TGCGCCAGCAGCTTCGAGTTGGACCAGCCCCAGCATTTT.

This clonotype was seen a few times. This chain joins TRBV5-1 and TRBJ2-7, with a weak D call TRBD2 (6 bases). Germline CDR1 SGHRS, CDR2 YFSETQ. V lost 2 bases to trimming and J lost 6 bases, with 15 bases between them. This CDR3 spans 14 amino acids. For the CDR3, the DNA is TGCGCCAGCAGCTTAGGTACGGGAGCTCGCGAGCAGTACTTC. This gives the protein CASSLGTGAREQYF.

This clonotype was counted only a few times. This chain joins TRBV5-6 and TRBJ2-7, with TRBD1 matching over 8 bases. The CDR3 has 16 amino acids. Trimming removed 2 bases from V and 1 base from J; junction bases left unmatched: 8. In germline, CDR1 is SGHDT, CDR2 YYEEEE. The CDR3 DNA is TGTGCCAGCAGCTTCCGCCCTGACAGGGGATCCTACGAGCAGTACTTC. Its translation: CASSFRPDRGSYEQYF.

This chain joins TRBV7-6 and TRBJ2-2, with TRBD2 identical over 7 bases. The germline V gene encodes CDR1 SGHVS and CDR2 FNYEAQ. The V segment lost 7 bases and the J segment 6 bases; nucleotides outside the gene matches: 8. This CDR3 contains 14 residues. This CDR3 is CASKRRERAGELFF. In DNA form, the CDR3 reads TGTGCCAGCAAACGGCGGGAGCGCGCCGGGGAGCTGTTTTTT.

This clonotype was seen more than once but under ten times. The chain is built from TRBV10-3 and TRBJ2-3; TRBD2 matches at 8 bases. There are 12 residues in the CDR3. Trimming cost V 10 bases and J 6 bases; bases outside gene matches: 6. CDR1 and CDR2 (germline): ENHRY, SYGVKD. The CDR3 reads CATVGLADTQYF. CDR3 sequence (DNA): TGTGCCACCGTTGGACTAGCTGATACGCAGTATTTT.

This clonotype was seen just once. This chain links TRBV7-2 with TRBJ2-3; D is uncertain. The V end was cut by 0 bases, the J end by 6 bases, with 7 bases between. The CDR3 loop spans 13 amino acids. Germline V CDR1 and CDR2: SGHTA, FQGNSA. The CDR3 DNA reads TGTGCCAGCAGCTTAGCCCATGCGGATACGCAGTATTTT. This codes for CASSLAHADTQYF. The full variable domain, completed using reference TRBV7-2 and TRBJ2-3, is GAGVSQSPSNKVTEKGKDVELRCDPISGHTALYWYRQSLGQGLEFLIYFQGNSAPDKSGLPSDRFSAERTGGSVSTLTIQRTQQEDSAVYLCASSLAHADTQYFGPGTRLTVL.

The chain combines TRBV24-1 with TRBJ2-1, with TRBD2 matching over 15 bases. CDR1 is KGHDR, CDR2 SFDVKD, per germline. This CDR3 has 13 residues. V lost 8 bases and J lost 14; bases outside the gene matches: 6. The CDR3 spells CATTMGLAGGKFF. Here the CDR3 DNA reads TGTGCCACCACCATGGGACTAGCGGGGGGAAAGTTCTTC.

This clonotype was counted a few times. In DNA form, the CDR3 reads TGTGCCAGCTCACCGGCCCTTAAAGATACGCAGTATTTT. It encodes CASSPALKDTQYF. The chain employs TRBV18 and TRBJ2-3, with D hard to call. V was trimmed by 3 bases and J by 5 bases, leaving 9 bases between them. CDR1 and CDR2 from the germline V gene are KGHSH and LQKENI. The CDR3 has 13 amino acids.

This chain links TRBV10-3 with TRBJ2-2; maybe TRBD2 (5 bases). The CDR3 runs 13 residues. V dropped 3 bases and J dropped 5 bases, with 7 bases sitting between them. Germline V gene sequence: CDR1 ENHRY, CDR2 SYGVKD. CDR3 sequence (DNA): TGTGCCATCAGTGATCGGGGAACCGGGGAGCTGTTTTTT. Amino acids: CAISDRGTGELFF.